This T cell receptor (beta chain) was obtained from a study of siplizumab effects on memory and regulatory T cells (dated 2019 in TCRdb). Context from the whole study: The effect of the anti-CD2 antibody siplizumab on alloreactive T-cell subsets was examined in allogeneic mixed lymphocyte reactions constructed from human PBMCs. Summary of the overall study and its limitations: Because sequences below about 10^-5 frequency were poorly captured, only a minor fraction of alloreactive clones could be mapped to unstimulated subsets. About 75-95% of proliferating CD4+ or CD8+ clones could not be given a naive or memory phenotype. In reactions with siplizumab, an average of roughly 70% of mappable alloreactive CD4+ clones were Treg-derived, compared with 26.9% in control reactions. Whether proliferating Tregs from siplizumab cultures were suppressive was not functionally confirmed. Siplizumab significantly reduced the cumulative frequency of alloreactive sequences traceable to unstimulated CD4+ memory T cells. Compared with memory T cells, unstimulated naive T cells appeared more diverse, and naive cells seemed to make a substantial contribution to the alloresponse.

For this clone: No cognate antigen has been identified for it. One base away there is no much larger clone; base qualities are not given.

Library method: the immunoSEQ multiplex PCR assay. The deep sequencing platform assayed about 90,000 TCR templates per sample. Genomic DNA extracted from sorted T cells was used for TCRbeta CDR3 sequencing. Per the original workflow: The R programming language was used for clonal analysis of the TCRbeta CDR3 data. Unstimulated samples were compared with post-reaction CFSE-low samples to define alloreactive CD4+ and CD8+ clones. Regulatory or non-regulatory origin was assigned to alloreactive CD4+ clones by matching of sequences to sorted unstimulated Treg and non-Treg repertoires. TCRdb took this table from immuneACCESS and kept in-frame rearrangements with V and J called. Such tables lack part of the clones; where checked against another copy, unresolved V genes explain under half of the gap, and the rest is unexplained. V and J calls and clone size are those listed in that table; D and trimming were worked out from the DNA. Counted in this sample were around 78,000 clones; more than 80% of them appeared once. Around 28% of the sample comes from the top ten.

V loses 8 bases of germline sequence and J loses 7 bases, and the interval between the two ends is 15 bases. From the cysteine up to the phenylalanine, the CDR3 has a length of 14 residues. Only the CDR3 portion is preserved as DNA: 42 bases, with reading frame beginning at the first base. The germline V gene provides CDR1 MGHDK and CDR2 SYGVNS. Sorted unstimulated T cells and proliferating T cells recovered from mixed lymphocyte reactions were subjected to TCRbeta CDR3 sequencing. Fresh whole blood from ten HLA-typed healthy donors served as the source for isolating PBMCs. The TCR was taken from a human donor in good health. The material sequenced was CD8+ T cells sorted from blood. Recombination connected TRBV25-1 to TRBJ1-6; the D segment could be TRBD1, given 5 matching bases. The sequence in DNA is TGTGCCAGCCGTGCCGGGGCAGAGAATTCACCCCTCCACTTT. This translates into CASRAGAENSPLHF.